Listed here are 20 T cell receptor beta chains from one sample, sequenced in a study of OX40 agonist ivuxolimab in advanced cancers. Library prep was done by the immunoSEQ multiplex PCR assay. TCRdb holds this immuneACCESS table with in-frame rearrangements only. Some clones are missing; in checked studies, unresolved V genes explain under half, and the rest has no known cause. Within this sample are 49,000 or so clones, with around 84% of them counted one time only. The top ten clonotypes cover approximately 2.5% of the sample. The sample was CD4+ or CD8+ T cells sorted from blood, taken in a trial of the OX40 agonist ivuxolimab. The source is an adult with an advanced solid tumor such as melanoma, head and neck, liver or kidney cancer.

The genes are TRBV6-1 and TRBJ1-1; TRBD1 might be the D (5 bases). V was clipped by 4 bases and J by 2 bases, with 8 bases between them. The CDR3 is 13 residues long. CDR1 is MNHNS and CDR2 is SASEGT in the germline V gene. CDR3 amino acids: CASSGTINTEAFF. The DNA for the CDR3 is TGTGCCAGCAGTGGGACAATAAACACTGAAGCTTTCTTT.

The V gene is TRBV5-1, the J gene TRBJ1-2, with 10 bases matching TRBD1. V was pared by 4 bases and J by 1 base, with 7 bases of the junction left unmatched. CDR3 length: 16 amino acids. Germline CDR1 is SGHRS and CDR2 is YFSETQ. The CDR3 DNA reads TGCGCCAGCAGCCCCGGGACAGGGGCTTATAACTATGGCTACACCTTC. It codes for CASSPGTGAYNYGYTF.

CDR3 sequence (DNA): TGTGCCAGCTCAACTTGGCAGCCGGGCAGCAATCAGCCCCAGCATTTT. Its translation: CASSTWQPGSNQPQHF. This chain joins TRBV18 and TRBJ1-5; no reliable D call. Trimming removed 5 bases from V and 1 base from J, with 15 bases in between. The CDR3 loop spans 16 amino acids. Germline V gene lookup returns CDR1 KGHSH and CDR2 LQKENI.

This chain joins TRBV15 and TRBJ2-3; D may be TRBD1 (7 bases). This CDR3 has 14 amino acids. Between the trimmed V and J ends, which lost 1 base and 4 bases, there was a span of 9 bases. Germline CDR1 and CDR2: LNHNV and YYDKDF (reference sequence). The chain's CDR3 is CATSRGRGADTQYF. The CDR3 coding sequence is TGTGCCACCAGCAGAGGCAGGGGGGCAGATACGCAGTATTTT.

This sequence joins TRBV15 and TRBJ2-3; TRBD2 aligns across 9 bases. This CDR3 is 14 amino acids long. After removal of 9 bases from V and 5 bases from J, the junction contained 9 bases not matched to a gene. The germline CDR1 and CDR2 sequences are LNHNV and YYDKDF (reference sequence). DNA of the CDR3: TGTGCCACTAGTCTAGCGGGGAGGGTAGATACGCAGTATTTT. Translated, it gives CATSLAGRVDTQYF.

CDR3 in amino acids: CASRPTGGYEQYF. The CDR3 bases are TGTGCCAGCAGGCCCACAGGGGGCTACGAGCAGTACTTC. V usage is TRBV27 and J usage is TRBJ2-7, with TRBD1 matching over 8 bases. Germline V gene lookup returns CDR1 MNHEY and CDR2 SMNVEV (reference sequence). This CDR3 has 13 residues. J gave up 3 bases and V 6 bases, and 4 bases lay outside the gene matches.

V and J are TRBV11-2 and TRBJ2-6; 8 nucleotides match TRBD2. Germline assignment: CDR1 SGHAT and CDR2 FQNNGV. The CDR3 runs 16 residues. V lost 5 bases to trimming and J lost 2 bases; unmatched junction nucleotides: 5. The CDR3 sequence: CASSLGGVPGANVLTF. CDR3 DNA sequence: TGTGCCAGCAGCCTCGGGGGGGTCCCTGGGGCCAACGTCCTGACTTTC.

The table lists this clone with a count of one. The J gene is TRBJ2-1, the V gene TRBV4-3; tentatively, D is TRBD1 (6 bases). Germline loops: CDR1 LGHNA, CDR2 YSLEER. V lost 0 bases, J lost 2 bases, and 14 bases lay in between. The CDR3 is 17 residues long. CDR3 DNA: TGCGCCAGCAGCCAAGAGTTCCAGGGGAACACCTACAATGAGCAGTTCTTC. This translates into CASSQEFQGNTYNEQFF.

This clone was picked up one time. The CDR3 nucleotides read TGTGCCAGCAGTTTAGGGCTGTCGAGCGAAAAACTGTTTTTT. This sequence encodes CASSLGLSSEKLFF. The chain is built from TRBV27 and TRBJ1-4; D is unclear. This CDR3 has 14 amino acids. Germline CDR1 and CDR2: MNHEY and SMNVEV (reference sequence). Trimming took off 2 bases at V and 8 bases at J, with 12 bases between the two ends.

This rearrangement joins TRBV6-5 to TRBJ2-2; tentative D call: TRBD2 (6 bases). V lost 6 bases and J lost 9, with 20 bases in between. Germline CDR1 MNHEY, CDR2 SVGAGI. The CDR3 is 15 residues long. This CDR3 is CASRDQRDFTWELFF. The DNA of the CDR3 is TGTGCCAGCAGGGACCAACGGGACTTCACATGGGAGCTGTTTTTT.

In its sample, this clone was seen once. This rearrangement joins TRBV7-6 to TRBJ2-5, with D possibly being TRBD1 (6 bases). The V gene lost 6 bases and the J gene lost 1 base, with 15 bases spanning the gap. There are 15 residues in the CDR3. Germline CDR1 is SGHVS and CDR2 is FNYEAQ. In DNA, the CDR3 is TGTGCCAGCAGATCAGGACAGATCACCCAAGAGACCCAGTACTTC. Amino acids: CASRSGQITQETQYF.

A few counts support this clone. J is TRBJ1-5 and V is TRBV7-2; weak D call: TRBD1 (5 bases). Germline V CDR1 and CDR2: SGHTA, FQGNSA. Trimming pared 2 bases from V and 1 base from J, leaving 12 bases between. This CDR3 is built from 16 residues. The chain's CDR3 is CASSLSWDGSNQPQHF. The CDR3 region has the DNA TGTGCCAGCAGCTTATCTTGGGACGGAAGCAATCAGCCCCAGCATTTT.

DNA of the CDR3: TGTGCCAGCAGCTCAACCACCGGGGGTAATACGCAGTATTTT. This sequence encodes CASSSTTGGNTQYF. The V and J genes are TRBV5-6 and TRBJ2-3, with D possibly matching TRBD2 (6 bases). There are 14 residues in the CDR3. V lost 3 bases and J lost 7, with 15 bases in between. The germline CDR1 and CDR2 sequences are SGHDT and YYEEEE.

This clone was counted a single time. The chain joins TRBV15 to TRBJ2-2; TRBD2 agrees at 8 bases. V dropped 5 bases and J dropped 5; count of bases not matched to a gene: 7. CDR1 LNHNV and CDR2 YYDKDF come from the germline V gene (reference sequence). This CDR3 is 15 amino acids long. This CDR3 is CATSGARGATGELFF. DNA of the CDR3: TGTGCCACCAGCGGAGCGCGGGGGGCTACCGGGGAGCTGTTTTTT.

CDR3 sequence: CASSLGRNQPQHF. In nucleotides, the CDR3 is TGTGCCAGCAGCTTAGGACGTAATCAGCCCCAGCATTTT. V gene TRBV7-9 combines with J gene TRBJ1-5; D is ambiguous. The V end was cut by 1 base, the J end by 4 bases, with 5 bases between. The CDR3 runs 13 residues. The germline gives CDR1 SEHNR, CDR2 FQNEAQ (reference sequence). The complete variable domain, with remaining parts taken from reference TRBV7-9 and TRBJ1-5, reads DTGVSQNPRHKITKRGQNVTFRCDPISEHNRLYWYRQTLGQGPEFLTYFQNEAQLEKSRLLSDRFSAERPKGSFSTLEIQRTEQGDSAMYLCASSLGRNQPQHFGDGTRLSIL.

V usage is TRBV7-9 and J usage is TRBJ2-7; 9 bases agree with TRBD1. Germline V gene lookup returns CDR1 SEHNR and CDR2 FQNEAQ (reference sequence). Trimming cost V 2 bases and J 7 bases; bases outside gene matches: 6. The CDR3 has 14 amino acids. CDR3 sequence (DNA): TGTGCCAGCAGCTTATGGACAGGGGTCGGGGAGCAGTACTTC. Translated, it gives CASSLWTGVGEQYF.

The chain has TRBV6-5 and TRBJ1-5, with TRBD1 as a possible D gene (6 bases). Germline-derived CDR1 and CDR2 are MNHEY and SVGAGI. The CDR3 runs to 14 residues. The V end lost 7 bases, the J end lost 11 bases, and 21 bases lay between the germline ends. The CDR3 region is CASNPSGRQESQHF. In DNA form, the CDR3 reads TGTGCCAGCAATCCCTCGGGTAGACAGGAGTCCCAGCATTTT.

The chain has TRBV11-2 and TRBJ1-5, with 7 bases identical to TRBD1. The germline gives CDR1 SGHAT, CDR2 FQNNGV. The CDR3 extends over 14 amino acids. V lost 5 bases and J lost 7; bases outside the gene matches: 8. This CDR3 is CASSPQGGYQPQHF. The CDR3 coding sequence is TGTGCCAGCAGCCCCCAGGGGGGGTACCAGCCCCAGCATTTT.

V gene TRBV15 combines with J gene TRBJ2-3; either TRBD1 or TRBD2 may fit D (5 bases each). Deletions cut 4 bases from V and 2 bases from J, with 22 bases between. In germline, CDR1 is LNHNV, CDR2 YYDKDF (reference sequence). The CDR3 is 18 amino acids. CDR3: CATSKGTTPLPHTDTQYF. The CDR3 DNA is TGTGCCACCAGCAAGGGGACGACTCCCCTACCCCACACAGATACGCAGTATTTT.

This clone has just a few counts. CDR3 coding DNA: TGTGCCAGCAGCCGGGGACTAGCGGGGGGTTCGAGCTCCTACAATGAGCAGTTCTTC. This codes for CASSRGLAGGSSSYNEQFF. The genes are TRBV4-2 and TRBJ2-1; 15 nucleotides line up with TRBD2. CDR3 size: 19 residues. The germline CDR1 and CDR2 sequences are LGHNA and YNFKEQ. Trimming at V came to 4 bases and at J to 0 bases, leaving 7 bases not matched to a gene.